This T cell receptor (beta chain) was recorded in a study of glioma-infiltrating T cells. TCR alpha and beta CDR3 regions were amplified from RNA using iRepertoire nested multiplex PCR. TCRdb redid the calling of the multiplex PCR reads with MiXCR, one entry per CDR3 protein. The table lists 90,000 to 110,000 distinct CDR3 sequences, 25% to 30% of them singletons. Findings and limits, study-wide: Non-neoplastic patients had below-expected tissue-blood divergence, while all gliomas exceeded expectation. Tissue and blood shared very few CDR3 sequences.

This clonotype was recorded a few times. Its target is not known. J gave up 8 bases and V 5 bases, and 11 bases lay outside the gene matches. Germline CDR1 reads SGHTA; CDR2 reads FQGTGA. This CDR3 is built from 17 residues. Input material: glioma tissue, nonneoplastic brain tissue, or PBMCs (not recorded which). V and J are TRBV7-3 and TRBJ2-1, with 14 bases aligning to TRBD2. This TCR came from a human donor with low-grade glioma or glioblastoma, undergoing nonglioma brain surgery, or in good health (not recorded which). The CDR3 nucleotides read TGTGCCAGCAGCCCCAGACTAGCGGGGGGGCCATCAGATGAGCAGTTCTTC. Translating gives CASSPRLAGGPSDEQFF.